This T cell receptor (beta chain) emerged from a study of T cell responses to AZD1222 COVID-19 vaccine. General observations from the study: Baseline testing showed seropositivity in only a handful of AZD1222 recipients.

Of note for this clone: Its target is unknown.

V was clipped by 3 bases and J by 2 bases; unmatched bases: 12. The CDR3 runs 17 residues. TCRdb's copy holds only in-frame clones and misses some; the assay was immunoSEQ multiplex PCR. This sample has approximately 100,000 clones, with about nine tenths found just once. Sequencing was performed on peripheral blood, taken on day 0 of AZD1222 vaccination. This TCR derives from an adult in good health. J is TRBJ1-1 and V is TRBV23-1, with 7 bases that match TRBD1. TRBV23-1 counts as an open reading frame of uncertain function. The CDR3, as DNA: TGCGCCAGCAGTCAGAGGTGGGACAGAAGCCTCAACACTGAAGCTTTCTTT. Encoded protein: CASSQRWDRSLNTEAFF.